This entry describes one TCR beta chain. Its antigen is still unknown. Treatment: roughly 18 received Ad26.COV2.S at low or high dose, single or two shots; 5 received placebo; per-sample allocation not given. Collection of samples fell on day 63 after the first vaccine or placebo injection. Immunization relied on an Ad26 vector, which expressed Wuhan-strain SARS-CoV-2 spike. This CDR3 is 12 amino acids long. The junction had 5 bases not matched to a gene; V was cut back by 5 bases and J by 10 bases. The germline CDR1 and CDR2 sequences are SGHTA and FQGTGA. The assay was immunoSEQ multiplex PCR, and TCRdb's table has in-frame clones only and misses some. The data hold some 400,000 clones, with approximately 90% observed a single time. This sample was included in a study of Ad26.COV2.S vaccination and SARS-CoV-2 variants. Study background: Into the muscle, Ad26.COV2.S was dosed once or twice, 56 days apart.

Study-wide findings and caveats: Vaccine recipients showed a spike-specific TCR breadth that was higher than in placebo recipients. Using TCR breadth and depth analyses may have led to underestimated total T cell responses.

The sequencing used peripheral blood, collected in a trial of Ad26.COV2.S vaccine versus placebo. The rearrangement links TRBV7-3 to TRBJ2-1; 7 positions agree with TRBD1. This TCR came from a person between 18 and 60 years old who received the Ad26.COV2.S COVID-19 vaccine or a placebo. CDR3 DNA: TGTGCCAGCAGCGTGACAGGGTCAGAGCAGTTCTTC. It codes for CASSVTGSEQFF.